Shown below are 20 T cell receptor beta chains from a single sample sequenced in a study of T cells after yellow fever vaccination. TCRdb re-derived calls from the 5' RACE reads in MiXCR, one entry per CDR3 protein. This sample has 250,000 to 300,000 distinct CDR3 sequences, with 10% to 15% found just once. The sample was CD4+ T cells sorted from PBMCs, taken 45 days after the yellow fever booster vaccination. The source is a young man who received the YFV17D yellow fever vaccine.

This clonotype has a count of ten or more. The chain is built from TRBV5-1 and TRBJ2-1; D gene unclear. The CDR3 totals 12 residues. V gave up 1 base and J gave up 9 bases, with 8 bases separating them. Germline V gene sequence: CDR1 SGHRS, CDR2 YFSETQ. The CDR3 region is CASSLSGGEQFF. In DNA, the CDR3 is TGCGCCAGCAGCTTGAGTGGTGGTGAGCAGTTCTTC.

This clonotype was seen many times. The chain carries TRBV11-2 and TRBJ2-7, with D perhaps matching TRBD1 or TRBD2 (5 bases each). CDR3 length: 18 amino acids. V lost 5 bases, J lost 0 bases, and 23 bases lay in between. In germline, CDR1 is SGHAT, CDR2 FQNNGV. CDR3 residues: CASSIRGAEFKSSYEQYF. The CDR3 nucleotides are TGTGCCAGCAGCATAAGGGGAGCGGAATTTAAAAGCTCCTACGAGCAGTACTTC.

This clonotype appeared a few times. This chain connects TRBV14 to TRBJ2-7, with a weak D call TRBD2 (6 bases). Germline V gene data show CDR1 as SGHDN and CDR2 as FVKESK. The CDR3 has 13 residues. Trimming removed 1 base from V and 9 bases from J, with 13 bases in between. The CDR3 DNA is TGTGCCAGCAGCCAAGTTAATCTCGGGGGGCAGTACTTC. It yields the protein CASSQVNLGGQYF.

This clonotype was seen a few times. This sequence joins TRBV12-3 or TRBV12-4 and TRBJ2-2; D gene uncertain. The CDR3 has 13 residues. Trimming removed 9 bases from V and 5 bases from J, with 13 bases in between. CDR3 sequence: CASPRFSTGELFF. In DNA, the CDR3 is TGTGCCAGTCCCCGATTCTCGACCGGGGAGCTGTTTTTT.

CDR3 protein: CAWKSAGPFYEQYF. DNA of the CDR3: TGTGCCTGGAAAAGTGCGGGACCCTTCTACGAGCAGTACTTC. The chain is built from TRBV30 and TRBJ2-7; tentatively, D is TRBD2 (6 bases). V lost 4 bases and J 3 bases, leaving 16 bases between the germline ends. The V gene's germline CDR1 is GTSNPN and CDR2 SVGIG (reference sequence). This CDR3 is 14 amino acids long.

This clonotype was detected ten times or more. The chain is built from TRBV12-3 or TRBV12-4 and TRBJ1-5, with a weak D call TRBD1 (6 bases). V lost 6 bases and J 7 bases, leaving 19 bases between the germline ends. The CDR3 runs 15 residues. Here the CDR3 DNA reads TGTGCCAGCAGCCTATCTGGACAGATCAGGCAGCCCCAGCATTTT. It translates to CASSLSGQIRQPQHF.

The V gene is TRBV6-5, the J gene TRBJ1-2; 7 bases fit TRBD1. The CDR3 loop spans 13 amino acids. Germline V CDR1 and CDR2: MNHEY, SVGAGI. The trim removed 9 bases at V and 2 bases at J, leaving 6 bases unmatched. CDR3 in DNA: TGTGCCAGTATGACAGGGCCGAACTATGGCTACACCTTC. Translation gives CASMTGPNYGYTF.

This clonotype has only a few counts. J is TRBJ2-1 and V is TRBV14, with 13 bases aligning to TRBD2. Germline-derived CDR1 and CDR2 are SGHDN and FVKESK. The CDR3 spans 13 residues. The trim removed 4 bases at V and 13 bases at J, leaving 4 bases unmatched. CDR3: CASSPRTSGRQFF. CDR3 sequence (DNA): TGTGCCAGCAGCCCACGGACTAGCGGGAGACAGTTCTTC.

This clonotype was seen more than once but under ten times. The rearrangement links TRBV20-1 to TRBJ2-7; TRBD1 agrees at 9 bases. Germline assignment: CDR1 DFQATT and CDR2 SNEGSKA (reference sequence). After removal of 1 base from V and 7 bases from J, the junction contained 8 bases not matched to a gene. This CDR3 comprises 14 residues. The CDR3 is CSARGGTGREEQYF. CDR3 coding DNA: TGCAGTGCTAGAGGGGGGACAGGGCGGGAGGAGCAGTACTTC.

This clonotype was detected a few times. The V and J genes are TRBV7-3 and TRBJ2-1; tentatively, D is TRBD1 or TRBD2 (7 bases each). The V end lost 2 bases, the J end lost 8 bases, and 28 bases lay between the germline ends. Germline-derived CDR1 and CDR2 are SGHTA and FQGTGA. The CDR3 is 19 residues long. CDR3 region: CASSLRPAGEGALLHEQFF. DNA of the CDR3: TGTGCCAGCAGCTTACGCCCAGCCGGGGAGGGGGCCCTTTTGCATGAGCAGTTCTTC. The variable domain in full, completed from reference TRBV7-3 and TRBJ2-1, reads GAGVSQTPSNKVTEKGKYVELRCDPISGHTALYWYRQSLGQGPEFLIYFQGTGAADDSGLPNDRFFAVRPEGSVSTLKIQRTERGDSAVYLCASSLRPAGEGALLHEQFFGPGTRLTVL.

This chain connects TRBV20-1 to TRBJ2-1, with unresolved D. The germline V gene encodes CDR1 DFQATT and CDR2 SNEGSKA (reference sequence). CDR3 length: 15 amino acids. The germline V and J ends were trimmed by 7 bases and 0 bases, with 16 bases remaining between them. In DNA form, the CDR3 reads TGCAGTGTCCTGGCACTCACCCGCTCCTACAATGAGCAGTTCTTC. Translating it yields CSVLALTRSYNEQFF.

This clonotype was counted a few times. V gene TRBV5-6 combines with J gene TRBJ2-1, with a weak D call TRBD2 (6 bases). Per the germline V gene, CDR1 is SGHDT and CDR2 is YYEEEE. The CDR3 runs to 15 residues. V was clipped by 0 bases and J by 8 bases, with 15 bases between them. The CDR3 bases are TGTGCCAGCAGCTTGGGAATAGGGGAGGCGGATGAGCAGTTCTTC. As protein: CASSLGIGEADEQFF.

This clonotype was recorded a few times. This chain links TRBV5-1 with TRBJ2-5; D ambiguous. V dropped 1 base and J dropped 3 bases, with 10 bases sitting between them. The CDR3 loop spans 14 amino acids. Germline CDR1 reads SGHRS; CDR2 reads YFSETQ. DNA of the CDR3: TGCGCCAGCAGCTTGAGAGCTTCAGAAGAGACCCAGTACTTC. Translation gives CASSLRASEETQYF.

The chain has TRBV7-2 and TRBJ2-2; possibly TRBD2 for D (6 bases). This CDR3 spans 15 amino acids. With 0 bases removed from V and 7 bases from J, the gap between germline ends came to 12 bases. Per the germline V gene, CDR1 is SGHTA and CDR2 is FQGNSA. The CDR3 reads CASSLARREGGELFF. The CDR3 DNA reads as TGTGCCAGCAGCTTAGCGCGGCGGGAAGGCGGGGAGCTGTTTTTT.

This clonotype was detected a few times. The gene calls are TRBV15 and TRBJ2-4; tentatively, D is TRBD2 (5 bases). Trimming took 0 bases from V and 0 from J, leaving 15 bases between them. The CDR3 sequence is 18 residues long. Looked up from germline, CDR1 is LNHNV and CDR2 is YYDKDF (reference sequence). The chain's CDR3 is CATSRERPEALAKNIQYF. CDR3 nucleotide sequence: TGTGCCACCAGCAGAGAAAGACCGGAGGCACTAGCCAAAAACATTCAGTACTTC. The full variable domain, in which reference TRBV15 and TRBJ2-4 provide the parts outside the CDR3, is DAMVIQNPRYQVTQFGKPVTLSCSQTLNHNVMYWYQQKSSQAPKLLFHYYDKDFNNEADTPDNFQSRRPNTSFCFLDIRSPGLGDTAMYLCATSRERPEALAKNIQYFGAGTRLSVL.

The V call is TRBV29-1, the J call TRBJ2-3, with 9 bases that match TRBD2. Looked up from germline, CDR1 is SQVTM and CDR2 is ANQGSEA. The CDR3 has 15 residues. CDR3 DNA: TGCATCGTATCCCCCCGGTTGACTAGCGGAGATACGCAGTATTTT. Its translation is CIVSPRLTSGDTQYF.

In its sample, this clonotype was seen a few times. This chain links TRBV20-1 with TRBJ2-7, with 12 bases that match TRBD2. The CDR3 is 16 amino acids. CDR1 and CDR2 (germline): DFQATT, SNEGSKA (reference sequence). Losses at the gene ends were 1 base for V and 2 bases for J; bases not matched to a gene: 6. The CDR3 reads CSARGLAGEATYEQYF. The CDR3 nucleotides are TGCAGTGCTAGAGGACTAGCGGGAGAGGCGACCTACGAGCAGTACTTC.

This clonotype was observed a handful of times. One end of the junction fails to match germline, which may point to a read error. V and J are TRBV7-7 and TRBJ2-1; D may be TRBD2 (6 bases). The CDR3 extends over 13 amino acids. The germline CDR1 and CDR2 sequences are SSHAT and FNYEAQ (reference sequence). Here the CDR3 reads CASSPGTDGRPFF. The CDR3 region has the DNA TGTGCTAGCAGCCCCGGGACTGATGGGCGGCCGTTCTTC. Combining the CDR3 with reference TRBV7-7 and TRBJ2-1 gives the whole variable domain GAGVSQSPRYKVTKRGQDVTLRCDPISSHATLYWYQQALGQGPEFLTYFNYEAQPDKSGLPSDRFSAERPEGSISTLTIQRTEQRDSAMYRCASSPGTDGRPFFGPGTRLTVL.

The gene calls are TRBV5-6 and TRBJ2-2; TRBD2 aligns across 7 bases. With V trimmed by 4 bases and J by 4 bases, 4 bases remained unmatched. Germline-derived CDR1 and CDR2 are SGHDT and YYEEEE. This CDR3 has 14 residues. The CDR3 reads CASSRSGGTGELFF. As DNA, the CDR3 is TGTGCCAGCAGCAGATCGGGGGGCACCGGGGAGCTGTTTTTT.

The chain is built from TRBV7-3 and TRBJ2-3, with 7 bases identical to TRBD1. The CDR3 is 15 residues long. The trim removed 2 bases at V and 4 bases at J, leaving 6 bases unmatched. Germline CDR1 reads SGHTA; CDR2 reads FQGTGA. The CDR3 DNA is TGTGCCAGCAGCTTAGTGGGGACAGCCTCAGATACGCAGTATTTT. This translates into CASSLVGTASDTQYF.